This TCR beta chain came from a study of STAT5B mutations in CD4+ large granular lymphocyte leukemia. Original processing notes: Lowest detectable productive clonotype frequency was 2.59 x 10-5. Clones were sequenced by immunoSEQ multiplex PCR, and TCRdb holds only the in-frame ones, with some missing. That table gives V, J and clone size, and the DNA gave D and trimming. The sample shows fewer than 35,000 clones, 69% of them seen only once. Findings and caveats of the study: Without putative leukemic clones, patient CD4-sorted repertoires remained more clonal than healthy CD4+ repertoires. Data were not HLA-matched across samples. 8/27 top patient clones versus 2/35 control clones were TRBV06-family.

Germline V CDR1 and CDR2: SGHAT, FQNNGV. Trimming stripped 1 base from V and 8 bases from J, with 14 bases between. The CDR3 loop spans 14 amino acids. Regarding this clone: The antigen remains undetermined.

This chain links TRBV11-2 with TRBJ1-2, with TRBD1 as a possible D gene (5 bases). This clonotype originated in a human donor in good health. Sequencing was done on a sample of CD4+ T cells from blood buffy coats. The CDR3 loop is CASSLGGDLGGYTF. The CDR3 DNA follows: TGTGCCAGCAGCTTAGGGGGGGACCTCGGCGGCTACACCTTC.